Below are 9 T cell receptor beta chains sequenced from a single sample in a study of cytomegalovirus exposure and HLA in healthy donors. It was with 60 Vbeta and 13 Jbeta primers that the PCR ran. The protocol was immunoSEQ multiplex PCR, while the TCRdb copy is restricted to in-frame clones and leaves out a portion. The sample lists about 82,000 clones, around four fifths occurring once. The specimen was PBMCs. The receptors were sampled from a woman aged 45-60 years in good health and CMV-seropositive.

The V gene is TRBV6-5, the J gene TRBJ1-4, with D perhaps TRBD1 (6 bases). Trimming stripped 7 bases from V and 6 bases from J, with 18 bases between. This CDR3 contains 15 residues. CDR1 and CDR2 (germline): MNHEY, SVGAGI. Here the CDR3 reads CASTPGGGGYEKLFF. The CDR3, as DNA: TGTGCCAGCACCCCCGGTGGGGGGGGCTATGAAAAACTGTTTTTT.

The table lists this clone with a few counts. The CDR3 loop reads CARSTTALRGKRLCGYTF. The CDR3 DNA follows: TGTGCCAGAAGCACCACGGCCCTCAGGGGGAAAAGGCTATGTGGCTACACCTTC. The chain links TRBV7-5 to TRBJ1-2; the table names TRBD1, a call not compared with the DNA. TRBV7-5 counts as a pseudogene. The CDR3 has 18 amino acids.

CDR3 nucleotide sequence: TGTGCCAGCAGCGAAGCGGGAGTTAAGTACGAGCAGTACTTC. Translation: CASSEAGVKYEQYF. The gene calls are TRBV13 and TRBJ2-7; 8 positions agree with TRBD2. V was clipped by 5 bases and J by 4 bases; unmatched bases: 7. The CDR3 totals 14 residues. From germline, CDR1 is PRHDT and CDR2 FYEKMQ (reference sequence). Variable domain in full (rest from reference TRBV13 and TRBJ2-7): AAGVIQSPRHLIKEKRETATLKCYPIPRHDTVYWYQQGPGQDPQFLISFYEKMQSDKGSIPDRFSAQQFSDYHSELNMSSLELGDSALYFCASSEAGVKYEQYFGPGTRLTVT.

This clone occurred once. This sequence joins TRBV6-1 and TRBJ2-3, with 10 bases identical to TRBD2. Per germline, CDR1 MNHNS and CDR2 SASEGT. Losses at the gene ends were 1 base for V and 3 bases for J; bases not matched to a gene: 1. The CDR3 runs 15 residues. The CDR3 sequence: CASSEEAGGTDTQYF. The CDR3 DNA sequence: TGTGCCAGCAGTGAAGAAGCGGGAGGGACAGATACGCAGTATTTT.

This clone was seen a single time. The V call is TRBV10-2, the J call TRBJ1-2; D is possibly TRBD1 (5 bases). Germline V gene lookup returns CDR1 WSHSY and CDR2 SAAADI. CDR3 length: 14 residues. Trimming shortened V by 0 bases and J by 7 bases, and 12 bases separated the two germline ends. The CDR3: CASSESRDYSGYTF. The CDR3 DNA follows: TGCGCCAGCAGTGAGTCCCGGGACTATAGTGGCTACACCTTC.

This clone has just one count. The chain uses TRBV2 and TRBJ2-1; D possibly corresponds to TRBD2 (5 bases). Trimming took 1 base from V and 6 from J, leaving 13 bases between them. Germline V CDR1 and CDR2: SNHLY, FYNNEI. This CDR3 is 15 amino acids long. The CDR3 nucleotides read TGTGCCAGCAGTGAAGGGGTAGCGCCGAGCAATGAGCAGTTCTTC. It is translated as CASSEGVAPSNEQFF.

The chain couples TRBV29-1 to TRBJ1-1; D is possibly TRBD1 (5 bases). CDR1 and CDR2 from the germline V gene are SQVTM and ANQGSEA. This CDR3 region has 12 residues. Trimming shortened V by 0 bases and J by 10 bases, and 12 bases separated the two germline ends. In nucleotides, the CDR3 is TGCAGCGTTGAAGATTCTGGGACTTCAGCTTTCTTT. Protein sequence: CSVEDSGTSAFF.

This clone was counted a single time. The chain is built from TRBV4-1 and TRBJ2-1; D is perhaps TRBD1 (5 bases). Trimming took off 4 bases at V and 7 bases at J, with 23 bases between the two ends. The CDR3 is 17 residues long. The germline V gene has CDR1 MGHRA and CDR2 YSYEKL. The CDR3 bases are TGCGCCAGCAGCCTTATCCCAGGGTTAGGGGCCGGGAATGAGCAGTTCTTC. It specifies CASSLIPGLGAGNEQFF.

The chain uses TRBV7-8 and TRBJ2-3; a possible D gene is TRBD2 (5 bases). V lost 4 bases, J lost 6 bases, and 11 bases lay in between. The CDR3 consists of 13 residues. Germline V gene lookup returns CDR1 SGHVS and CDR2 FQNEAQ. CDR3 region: CASSSDGGDTQYF. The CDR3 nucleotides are TGTGCCAGCAGCTCGGACGGCGGGGATACGCAGTATTTT.